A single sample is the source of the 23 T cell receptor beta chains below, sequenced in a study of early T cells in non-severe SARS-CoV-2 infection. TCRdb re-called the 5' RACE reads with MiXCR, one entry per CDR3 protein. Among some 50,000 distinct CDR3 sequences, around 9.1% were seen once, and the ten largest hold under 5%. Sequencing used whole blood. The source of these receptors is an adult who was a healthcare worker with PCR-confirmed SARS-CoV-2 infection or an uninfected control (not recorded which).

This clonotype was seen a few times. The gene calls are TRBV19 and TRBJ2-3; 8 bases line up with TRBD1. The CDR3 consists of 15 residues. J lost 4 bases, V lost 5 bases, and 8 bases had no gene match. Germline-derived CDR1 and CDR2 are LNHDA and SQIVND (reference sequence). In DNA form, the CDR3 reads TGTGCCAGTAGTTATCAGGGGGCTCAAGCAGATACGCAGTATTTT. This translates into CASSYQGAQADTQYF.

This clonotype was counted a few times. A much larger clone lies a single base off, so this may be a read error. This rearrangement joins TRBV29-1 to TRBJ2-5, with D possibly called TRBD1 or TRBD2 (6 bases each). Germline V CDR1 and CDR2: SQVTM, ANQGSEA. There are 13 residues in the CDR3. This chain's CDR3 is CCVAGGQGQTQYF. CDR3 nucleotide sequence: TGCTGCGTAGCTGGGGGGCAGGGACAGACCCAGTACTTC.

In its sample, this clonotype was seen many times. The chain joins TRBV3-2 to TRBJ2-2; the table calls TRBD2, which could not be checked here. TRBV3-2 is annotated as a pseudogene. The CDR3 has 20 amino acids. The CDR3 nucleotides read TGTGCCAGCAGCCGAGAACTAGCGGGAGCCCCACTGAGAAACACCGGGGAGCTGTTTTTT. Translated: CASSRELAGAPLRNTGELFF.

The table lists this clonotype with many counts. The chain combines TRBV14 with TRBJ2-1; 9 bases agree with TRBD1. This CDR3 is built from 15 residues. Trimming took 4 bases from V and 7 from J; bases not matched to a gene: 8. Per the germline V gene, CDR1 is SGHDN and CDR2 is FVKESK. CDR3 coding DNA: TGTGCCAGCAGCCGTTACCGGGACAGGGTTAATGAGCAGTTCTTC. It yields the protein CASSRYRDRVNEQFF. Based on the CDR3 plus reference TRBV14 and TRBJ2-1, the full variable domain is EAGVTQFPSHSVIEKGQTVTLRCDPISGHDNLYWYRRVMGKEIKFLLHFVKESKQDESGMPNNRFLAERTGGTYSTLKVQPAELEDSGVYFCASSRYRDRVNEQFFGPGTRLTVL.

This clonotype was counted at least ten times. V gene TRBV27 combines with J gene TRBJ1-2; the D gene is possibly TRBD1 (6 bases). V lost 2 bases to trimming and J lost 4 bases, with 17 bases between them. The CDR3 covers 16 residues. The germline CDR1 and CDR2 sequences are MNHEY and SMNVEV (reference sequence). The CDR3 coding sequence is TGTGCCAGCAGTTTAAGCCCCAGGGGCGGAGGCTATGGCTACACCTTC. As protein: CASSLSPRGGGYGYTF.

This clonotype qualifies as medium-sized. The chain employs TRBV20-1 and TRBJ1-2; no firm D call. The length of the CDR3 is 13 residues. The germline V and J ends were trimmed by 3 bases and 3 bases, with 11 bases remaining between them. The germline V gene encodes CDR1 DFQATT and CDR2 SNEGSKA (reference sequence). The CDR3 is CSASPSYDYGYTF. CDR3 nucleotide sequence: TGCAGTGCTAGTCCCAGCTACGACTATGGCTACACCTTC.

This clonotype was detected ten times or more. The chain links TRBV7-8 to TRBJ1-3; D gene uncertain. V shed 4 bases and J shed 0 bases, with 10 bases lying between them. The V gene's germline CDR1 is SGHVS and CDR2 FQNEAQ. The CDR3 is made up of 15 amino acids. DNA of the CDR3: TGTGCCAGCAGCTCAAGTCGGGCCTCTGGAAACACCATATATTTT. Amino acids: CASSSSRASGNTIYF.

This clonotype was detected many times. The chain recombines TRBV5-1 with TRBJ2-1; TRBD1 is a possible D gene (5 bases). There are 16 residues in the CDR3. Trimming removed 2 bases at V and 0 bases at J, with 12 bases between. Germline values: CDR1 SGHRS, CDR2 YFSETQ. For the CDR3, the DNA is TGCGCCAGCAGCTTAAGTCAGGGTTACTCCTACAATGAGCAGTTCTTC. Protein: CASSLSQGYSYNEQFF.

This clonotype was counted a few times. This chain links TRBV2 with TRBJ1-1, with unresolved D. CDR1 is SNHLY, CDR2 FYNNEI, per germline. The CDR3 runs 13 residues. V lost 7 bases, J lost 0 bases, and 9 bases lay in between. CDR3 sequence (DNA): TGTGCCAGCAATGGACTGATGAACACTGAAGCTTTCTTT. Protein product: CASNGLMNTEAFF.

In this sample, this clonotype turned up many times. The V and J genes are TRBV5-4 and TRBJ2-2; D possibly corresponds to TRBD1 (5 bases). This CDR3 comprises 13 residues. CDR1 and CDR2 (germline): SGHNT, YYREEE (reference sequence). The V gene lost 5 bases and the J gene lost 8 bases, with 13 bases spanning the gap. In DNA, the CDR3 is TGTGCCAGCAGTAGCCCCCAGGGAGGGGAGCTGTTTTTT. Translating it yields CASSSPQGGELFF.

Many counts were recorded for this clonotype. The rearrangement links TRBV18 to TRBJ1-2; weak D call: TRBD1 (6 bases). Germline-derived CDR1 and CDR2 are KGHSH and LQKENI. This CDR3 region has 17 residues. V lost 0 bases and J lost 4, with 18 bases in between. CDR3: CASSPPNLGGSSYGYTF. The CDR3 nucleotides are TGTGCCAGCTCACCACCGAATCTGGGGGGCTCGAGCTATGGCTACACCTTC.

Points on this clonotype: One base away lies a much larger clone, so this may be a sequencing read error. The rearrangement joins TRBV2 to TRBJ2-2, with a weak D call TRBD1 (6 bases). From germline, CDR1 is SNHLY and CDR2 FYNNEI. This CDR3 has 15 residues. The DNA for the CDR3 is TGTGCCAGCAGTGCCTTTCAGGGGTACACCGGGGAGCTGTGTTTT. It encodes CASSAFQGYTGELCF. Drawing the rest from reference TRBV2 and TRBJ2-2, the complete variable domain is EPEVTQTPSHQVTQMGQEVILRCVPISNHLYFYWYRQILGQKVEFLVSFYNNEISEKSEIFDDQFSVERPDGSNFTLKIRSTKLEDSAMYFCASSAFQGYTGELCFGEGSRLTVL.

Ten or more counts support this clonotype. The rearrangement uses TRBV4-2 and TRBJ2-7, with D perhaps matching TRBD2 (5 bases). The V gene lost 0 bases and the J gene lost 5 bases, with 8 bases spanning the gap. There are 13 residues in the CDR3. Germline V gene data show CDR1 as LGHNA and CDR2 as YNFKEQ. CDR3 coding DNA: TGTGCCAGCAGCCAAGAAGGGCGGGACGAGCAGTACTTC. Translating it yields CASSQEGRDEQYF.

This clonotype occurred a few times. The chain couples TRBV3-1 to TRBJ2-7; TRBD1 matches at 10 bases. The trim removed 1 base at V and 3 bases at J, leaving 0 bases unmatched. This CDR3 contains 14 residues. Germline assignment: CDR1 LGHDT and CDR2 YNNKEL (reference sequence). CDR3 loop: CASSQGDRGYEQYF. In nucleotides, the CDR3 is TGTGCCAGCAGCCAAGGGGACAGGGGCTACGAGCAGTACTTC.

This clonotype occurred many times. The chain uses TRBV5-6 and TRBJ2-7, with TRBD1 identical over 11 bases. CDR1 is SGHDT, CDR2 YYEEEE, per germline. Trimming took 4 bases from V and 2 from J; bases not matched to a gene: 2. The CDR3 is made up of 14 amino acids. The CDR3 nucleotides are TGTGCCAGCAGCGGGGACAGGGGGGCCTACGAGCAGTACTTC. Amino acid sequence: CASSGDRGAYEQYF.

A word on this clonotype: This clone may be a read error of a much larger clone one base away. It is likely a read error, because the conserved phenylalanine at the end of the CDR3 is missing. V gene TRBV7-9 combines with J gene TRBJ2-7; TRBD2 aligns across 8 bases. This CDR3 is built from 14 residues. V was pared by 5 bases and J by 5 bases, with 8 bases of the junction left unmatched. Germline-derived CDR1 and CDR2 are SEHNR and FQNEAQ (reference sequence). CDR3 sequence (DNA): TGTGCCAGCAGCCTAAGCGGGGGTAGCGACGAGCAGTACTCC. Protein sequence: CASSLSGGSDEQYS.

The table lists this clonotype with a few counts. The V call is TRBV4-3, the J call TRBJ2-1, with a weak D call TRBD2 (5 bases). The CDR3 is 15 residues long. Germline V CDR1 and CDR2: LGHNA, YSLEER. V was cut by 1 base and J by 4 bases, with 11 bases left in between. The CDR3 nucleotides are TGCGCCAGCAGCCAAGGCAGCGGACTTTACAATGAGCAGTTCTTC. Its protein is CASSQGSGLYNEQFF.

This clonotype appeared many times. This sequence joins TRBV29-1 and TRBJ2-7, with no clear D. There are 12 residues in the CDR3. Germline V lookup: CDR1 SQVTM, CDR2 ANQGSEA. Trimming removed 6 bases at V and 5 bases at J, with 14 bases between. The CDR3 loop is CSVVGNSHEQYF. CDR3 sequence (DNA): TGCAGCGTGGTTGGGAACAGCCACGAGCAGTACTTC.

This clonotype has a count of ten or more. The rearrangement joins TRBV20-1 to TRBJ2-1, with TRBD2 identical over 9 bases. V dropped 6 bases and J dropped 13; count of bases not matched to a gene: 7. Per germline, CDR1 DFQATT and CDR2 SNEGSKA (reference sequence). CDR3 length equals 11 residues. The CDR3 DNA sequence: TGCAGTGCAGCAAAAGGGACTAGCCAGTTCTTC. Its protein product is CSAAKGTSQFF.

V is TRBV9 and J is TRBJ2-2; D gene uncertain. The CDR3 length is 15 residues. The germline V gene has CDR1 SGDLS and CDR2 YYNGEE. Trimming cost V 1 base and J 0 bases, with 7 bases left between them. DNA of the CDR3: TGTGCCAGCAGCGTAAGGTCCGCGAACACCGGGGAGCTGTTTTTT. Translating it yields CASSVRSANTGELFF.

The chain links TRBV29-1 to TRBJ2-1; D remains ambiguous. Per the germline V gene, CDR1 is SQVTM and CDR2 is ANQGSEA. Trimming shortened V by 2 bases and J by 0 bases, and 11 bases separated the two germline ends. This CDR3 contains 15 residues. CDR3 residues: CSVENSKSSYNEQFF. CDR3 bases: TGCAGCGTTGAAAATAGTAAAAGCTCCTACAATGAGCAGTTCTTC.

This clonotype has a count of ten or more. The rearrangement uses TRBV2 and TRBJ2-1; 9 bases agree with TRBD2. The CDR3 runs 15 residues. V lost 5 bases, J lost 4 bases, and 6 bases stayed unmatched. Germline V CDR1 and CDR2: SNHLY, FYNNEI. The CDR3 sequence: CASSMGLALYNEQFF. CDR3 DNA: TGTGCCAGCAGTATGGGACTAGCTCTATACAATGAGCAGTTCTTC.

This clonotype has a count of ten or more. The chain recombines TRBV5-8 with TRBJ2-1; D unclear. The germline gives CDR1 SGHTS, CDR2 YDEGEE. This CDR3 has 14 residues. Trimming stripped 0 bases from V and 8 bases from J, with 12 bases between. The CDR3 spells CASSLGAAGDEQFF. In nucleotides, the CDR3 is TGTGCCAGCAGCTTGGGGGCGGCAGGCGATGAGCAGTTCTTC.